Listed below are T cell receptor beta chains from one sample, sequenced in a study of post-analysis software for immune sequencing data. Each CDR3 protein is one row after TCRdb ran MiXCR on the PCR reads. The data show roughly 400,000 distinct CDR3 sequences, about 39% seen once. Material: blood. The receptors were gathered from a girl aged 2-15 years with multiple sclerosis. Each CDR3 is given with its conserved first and last residue. The D gene is left open where the match is weak.

J: TRBJ2-3; V: TRBV5-6; D: TRBD2; CDR3: CASSSSVKTSGIPDTQYF
J: NA; V: TRBV3-1; D: NA; CDR3: CASSNGGLHEQYF
J: TRBJ2-6; V: TRBV20-1; D: NA; CDR3: CSAREGGSRAGANVLTF
J: TRBJ2-7; V: TRBV5-1; D: NA; CDR3: CASSFRGNPYEQYF
J: TRBJ2-1; V: TRBV11-1; D: TRBD2; CDR3: CASSLVAGGPYEQFF
J: TRBJ2-7; V: TRBV4-1; D: NA; CDR3: CASSLRTGNSYEQYF
J: TRBJ2-6; V: TRBV5-1; D: NA; CDR3: CASSSRQQGSSGANVLTF
J: TRBJ1-5; V: TRBV30; D: NA; CDR3: CAWSRNSNQPQHF
J: TRBJ2-1; V: TRBV5-1; D: TRBD1; CDR3: CASSLLDRGSYNEQFF
J: TRBJ2-2; V: TRBV4-1; D: NA; CDR3: CASSQVGGQRRNTGELFF
J: TRBJ2-3; V: TRBV29-1; D: NA; CDR3: CSVEAFQGLSDTQYF
J: TRBJ2-1; V: TRBV3-1; D: TRBD2; CDR3: CVSSLWGGPYNEQFF
J: NA; V: TRBV20-1; D: NA; CDR3: CSAPWEGSVGRETQYF
J: TRBJ2-1; V: TRBV7-9; D: NA; CDR3: CASSLILDNYNEQFF
J: TRBJ2-1; V: TRBV6-5; D: NA; CDR3: CASSYSWTLGSNEQFF
J: TRBJ2-1; V: TRBV20-1; D: NA; CDR3: CSASGRRISSYNEQFF
J: TRBJ2-1; V: TRBV29-1; D: NA; CDR3: CSVEGLLVGEQFF
J: TRBJ2-7; V: TRBV11-2; D: NA; CDR3: CASSLGPGRLTYEQYF
J: TRBJ2-5; V: TRBV20-1; D: TRBD1; CDR3: CSARHRTGMGRGQETQYF
J: TRBJ2-3; V: TRBV29-1; D: TRBD1; CDR3: CSVVGSLQGDTDTQYF
J: NA; V: TRBV7-8; D: NA; CDR3: CASSFFNIPGIYEQYF
J: TRBJ2-2; V: TRBV5-1; D: NA; CDR3: CASSFSAGELFF
J: TRBJ2-1; V: TRBV11-3; D: TRBD1; CDR3: CASSSGDRLYNEQFF
J: TRBJ2-3; V: TRBV20-1; D: NA; CDR3: CSARSSGPGEKDTQYF
J: TRBJ1-2; V: TRBV7-9; D: TRBD1; CDR3: CASSFPGGGYGYTF
J: TRBJ2-1; V: TRBV12-3/TRBV12-4; D: TRBD2; CDR3: CASSWGLAGGQIWNEQFF
J: TRBJ1-2; V: TRBV29-1; D: NA; CDR3: CSVGTGTNYGYTF
J: TRBJ2-7; V: TRBV7-8; D: NA; CDR3: CASSAYDEQYF
J: TRBJ2-7; V: TRBV7-6; D: NA; CDR3: CASSLQLYYEQYF
J: TRBJ2-7; V: TRBV6-6; D: TRBD1; CDR3: CASSLAPLDRSNYEQYF
J: NA; V: TRBV2; D: NA; CDR3: CASSDPELYEQYF
J: TRBJ1-2; V: TRBV5-1; D: NA; CDR3: CASSLGGVANYGYTF
J: TRBJ2-1; V: TRBV24-1; D: NA; CDR3: CATSGYNEQFF
J: TRBJ1-1; V: TRBV28; D: TRBD1; CDR3: CASGTGQGHTEAFF
J: TRBJ2-1; V: TRBV20-1; D: NA; CDR3: CSAYRTDSYNEQFF
J: TRBJ2-7; V: TRBV15; D: NA; CDR3: CATSREFSFGDRFYEQYF
J: TRBJ2-5; V: TRBV7-7; D: TRBD1; CDR3: CVSSPGQGREQYF
J: TRBJ2-7; V: TRBV7-2; D: TRBD2; CDR3: CASSLEATSGYEQYF
J: TRBJ2-4; V: TRBV4-1; D: NA; CDR3: CASSQVARARQNIQYF
J: TRBJ2-3; V: TRBV28; D: NA; CDR3: CASSLGAVPGADTQYF
J: TRBJ2-4; V: TRBV6-6; D: NA; CDR3: CASSILKEQYF
J: TRBJ2-7; V: TRBV9; D: TRBD1; CDR3: CASSAQDREAYEQYF
J: TRBJ2-1; V: TRBV11-1; D: NA; CDR3: CASSLDRVNEQFF
J: TRBJ2-1; V: TRBV29-1; D: TRBD2; CDR3: CSVGGGGSYYEQFF
J: TRBJ2-1; V: TRBV6-1; D: NA; CDR3: CASSETGPYNEQFF
J: TRBJ1-2; V: TRBV12-3/TRBV12-4; D: NA; CDR3: CASSPRFGRKNYTF
J: TRBJ2-4; V: TRBV20-1; D: NA; CDR3: CSARETPEDIQYF
J: TRBJ2-3; V: TRBV20-1; D: NA; CDR3: CSARAVQLGSRDTQYF
J: TRBJ2-3; V: TRBV20-1; D: TRBD1; CDR3: CSAWDRDYTDTQYF
J: TRBJ2-1; V: TRBV5-6; D: TRBD2; CDR3: CASSVAGLSYNEQFF
J: TRBJ1-4; V: TRBV20-1; D: NA; CDR3: CSALDPRYEKLFF
J: TRBJ2-5; V: TRBV4-1; D: NA; CDR3: CASSQWTNQETQYF
J: TRBJ2-1; V: TRBV5-5; D: NA; CDR3: CASSLFDNGYNEQFF
J: TRBJ1-2; V: TRBV6-1; D: NA; CDR3: CASMGGALIGANYGYTF
J: TRBJ2-1; V: TRBV3-1; D: NA; CDR3: CASSRRGGGSNEQFF